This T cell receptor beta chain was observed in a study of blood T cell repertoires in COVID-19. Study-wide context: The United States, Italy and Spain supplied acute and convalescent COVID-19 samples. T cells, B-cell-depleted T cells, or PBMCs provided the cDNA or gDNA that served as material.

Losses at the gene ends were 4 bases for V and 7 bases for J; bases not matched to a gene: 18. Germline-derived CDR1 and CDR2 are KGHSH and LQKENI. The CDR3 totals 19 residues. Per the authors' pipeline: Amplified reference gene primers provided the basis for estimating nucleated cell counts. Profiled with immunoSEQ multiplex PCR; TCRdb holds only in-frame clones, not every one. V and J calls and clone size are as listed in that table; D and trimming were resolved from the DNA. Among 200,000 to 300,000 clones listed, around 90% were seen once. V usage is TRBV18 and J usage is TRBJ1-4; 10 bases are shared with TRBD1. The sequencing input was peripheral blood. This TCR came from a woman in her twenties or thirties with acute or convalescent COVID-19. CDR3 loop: CASSQNLPGQGSSGEKLFF. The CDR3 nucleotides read TGTGCCAGCTCACAGAACCTCCCGGGACAGGGGTCGAGCGGTGAAAAACTGTTTTTT.